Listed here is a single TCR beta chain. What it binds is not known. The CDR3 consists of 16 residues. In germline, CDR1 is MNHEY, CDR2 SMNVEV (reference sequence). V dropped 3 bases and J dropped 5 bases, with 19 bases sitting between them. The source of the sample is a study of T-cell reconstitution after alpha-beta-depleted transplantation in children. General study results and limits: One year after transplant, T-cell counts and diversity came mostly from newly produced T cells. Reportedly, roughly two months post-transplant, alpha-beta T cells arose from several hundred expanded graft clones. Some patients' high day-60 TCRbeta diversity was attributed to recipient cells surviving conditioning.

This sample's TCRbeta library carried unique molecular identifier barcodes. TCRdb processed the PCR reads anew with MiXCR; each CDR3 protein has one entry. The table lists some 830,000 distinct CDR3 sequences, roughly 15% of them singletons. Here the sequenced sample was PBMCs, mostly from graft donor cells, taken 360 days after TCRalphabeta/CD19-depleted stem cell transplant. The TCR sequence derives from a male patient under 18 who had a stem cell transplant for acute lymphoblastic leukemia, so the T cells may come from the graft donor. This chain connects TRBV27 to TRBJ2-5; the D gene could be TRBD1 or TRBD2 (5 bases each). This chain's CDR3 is CASSFGTATVGETQYF. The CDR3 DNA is TGTGCCAGCAGTTTCGGGACCGCGACGGTGGGGGAGACCCAGTACTTC.